This TCR beta chain was obtained from a study of T-cell reconstitution after alpha-beta-depleted transplantation in children. Germline-derived CDR1 and CDR2 are LGHDT and YNNKEL (reference sequence). The V gene lost 4 bases and the J gene lost 7 bases, with 14 bases spanning the gap. The CDR3 extends over 14 amino acids. Preparation of the TCRbeta library was carried out with unique molecular identifiers. TCRdb passed the PCR reads through MiXCR, listing each CDR3 protein once. The sample lists approximately 390,000 distinct CDR3 sequences, 9.5% to 13% seen once, with roughly 6% in the top ten. This clonotype was seen repeatedly, ten times or more.

This TCR came from a human donor who donated a stem cell graft to a child with acute myeloid leukemia. The sequences come from PBMCs from the stem cell graft donor, collected from the stem cell graft. This chain connects TRBV3-1 to TRBJ2-1, with D uncertain. The CDR3 DNA sequence: TGTGCCAGCAGCCCCCCCTCTTTGTCTAATGAGCAGTTCTTC. Amino acids: CASSPPSLSNEQFF.